This T cell receptor (beta chain) was sequenced in a study of cytomegalovirus exposure and HLA in healthy donors. Primers included in the PCR were 60 Vbeta and 13 Jbeta primers. Clones were read by immunoSEQ multiplex PCR, and TCRdb kept only the in-frame ones, dropping some. The table includes 150,000 to 200,000 clones, about 86% detected once. Note on this clone: Its antigen is unidentified.

The length of the CDR3 is 16 residues. CDR1 is MGHDK, CDR2 SYGVNS, per germline. Trimming took 1 base from V and 2 from J, leaving 13 bases between them. Study results and caveats: Highly shared sequence variants in one cluster were likely a sequencing artifact.

The chain recombines TRBV25-1 with TRBJ2-3; D gene unclear. The specimen was PBMCs. This receptor was obtained from a young woman in good health and CMV-seropositive. DNA for the CDR3: TGTGCCAGCAGTGAATCGGCTGGTCTAGTCACAGATACGCAGTATTTT. Translation gives CASSESAGLVTDTQYF. Combining the CDR3 with reference TRBV25-1 and TRBJ2-3 gives the whole variable domain EADIYQTPRYLVIGTGKKITLECSQTMGHDKMYWYQQDPGMELHLIHYSYGVNSTEKGDLSSESTVSRIRTEHFPLTLESARPSHTSQYLCASSESAGLVTDTQYFGPGTRLTVL.